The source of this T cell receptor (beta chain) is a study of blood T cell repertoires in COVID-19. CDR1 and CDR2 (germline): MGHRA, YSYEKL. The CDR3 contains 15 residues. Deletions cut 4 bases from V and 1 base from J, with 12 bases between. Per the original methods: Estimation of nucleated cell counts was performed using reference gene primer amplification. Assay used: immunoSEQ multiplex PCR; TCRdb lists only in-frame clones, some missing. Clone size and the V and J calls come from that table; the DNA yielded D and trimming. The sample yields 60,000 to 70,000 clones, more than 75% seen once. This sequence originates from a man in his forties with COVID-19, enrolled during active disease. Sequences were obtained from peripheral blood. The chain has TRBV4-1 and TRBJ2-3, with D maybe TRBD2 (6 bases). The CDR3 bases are TGCGCCAGCAGCCGTCTGGGACTCCGCACAGATACGCAGTATTTT. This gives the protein CASSRLGLRTDTQYF.